Sequencing of this T cell receptor (beta chain) was carried out in a study of T cell responses to AZD1222 COVID-19 vaccine (dated by TCRdb to the early 2020s). General notes on the study: TCR sequencing covered more than 230 trial participants: approximately 200 given two doses of AZD1222 and 26 given two doses of MenACWY control vaccine. Enrollment into the trials was organized by age into subgroups of 18-55, 56-69 and 70-plus years, and those subgroups contained approximately 150, 30 and 60 TCR-sequenced participants, respectively. Study-wide findings and limitations: After two AZD1222 doses, both the breadth and the depth of spike-specific TCRs were significantly higher than at day 0 and than in MenACWY recipients. The 56-69-year group was small, and its depth increase did not reach significance, likely because of low power. Epitopes outside the regions mutated in the B.1.351 and B.1.1.7 variants were reportedly recognized by nearly half of the unique spike-specific TCRs. The whole spike protein was spanned by vaccine-associated CD4 TCRs, and dominant responses were seen in regions 160-218 and 743-854. Because no day 14 peak-response samples were available, the repertoires could be characterized only after the peak T cell response. Conclusions about previously exposed vaccinees are limited, since just six or seven AZD1222 recipients were seropositive for SARS-CoV-2 at baseline. Participants were mostly white British, with more females than males. The authors suggested clonal diversity may have been underestimated.

V is cut by 0 bases and J by 2 bases, and the space between the germline ends is 12 bases. Including the terminal cysteine and phenylalanine, the CDR3 comprises 15 residues. Just CDR3 DNA is preserved here, 45 bases in frame from base 1. The CDR1 and CDR2 encoded by the germline V gene are SGDLS and YYNGEE. About this clone: What this receptor recognizes is not known. Base-call qualities are not available, and no considerably larger clone is one nucleotide away.

What the time point label conveys for this sample: about 28 days (+/-7) after the second vaccine dose. AZD1222 recipients given second doses at about 4 weeks or at about 12 weeks were pooled, since spike-specific TCR depth and breadth were not found to differ between the two schedules. Samples from vaccinated people were obtained from the UK trials COV001 and COV002, which included a single-blind randomized controlled phase 2/3 trial of AZD1222 (ChAdOx1 nCoV-19) in healthy adults. Trial participant PBMC samples were collected at day 0 and day 28 after the second dose for TCRbeta chain sequencing. The CDR3 regions of human TCRbeta chains were subjected to immunosequencing. The published analysis was carried out like this. TCRs in the repertoires were matched against a reference library of SARS-CoV-2-specific TCRs that had been generated with the MIRA antigen-specificity platform. Breadth was defined as the fraction of unique TCRs that were SARS-CoV-2-associated, and depth was defined as the fraction of total T cells that were SARS-CoV-2-associated. Using the MIRA data, each spike-specific TCR was mapped to the spike region that the TCR reacts to and placed in a CD4 or CD8 class. Log10-transformed breadth and depth values were compared by one-way ANOVA with Sidak's multiple comparisons tests. TCRdb provides this immuneACCESS table in a form limited to in-frame rearrangements. Some clones are lacking; in checked studies, under half of them reflect an unresolved V gene, and why the rest are absent is not known. The V and J calls and clone size were taken over from that table, and D and trimming were inferred from the DNA. The sample table records approximately 150,000 clones; 80% to 95% of these occur just once. Less than 3.5% of the sample rests with the top ten.

Source: peripheral blood, taken 28 days after the second AZD1222 dose. The rearranged segments are TRBV9 and TRBJ2-7, with the D gene not confidently named. This clonotype was obtained from an adult who received the AZD1222 COVID-19 vaccine. In nucleotides, the sequence is TGTGCCAGCAGCGTAGCTGGAGTCGATCCCTACGAGCAGTACTTC. Its translation is CASSVAGVDPYEQYF. The full variable domain, completed from the reference TRBV9 and TRBJ2-7 proteins outside the CDR3, reads DSGVTQTPKHLITATGQRVTLRCSPRSGDLSVYWYQQSLDQGLQFLIQYYNGEERAKGNILERFSAQQFPDLHSELNLSSLELGDSALYFCASSVAGVDPYEQYFGPGTRLTVT.